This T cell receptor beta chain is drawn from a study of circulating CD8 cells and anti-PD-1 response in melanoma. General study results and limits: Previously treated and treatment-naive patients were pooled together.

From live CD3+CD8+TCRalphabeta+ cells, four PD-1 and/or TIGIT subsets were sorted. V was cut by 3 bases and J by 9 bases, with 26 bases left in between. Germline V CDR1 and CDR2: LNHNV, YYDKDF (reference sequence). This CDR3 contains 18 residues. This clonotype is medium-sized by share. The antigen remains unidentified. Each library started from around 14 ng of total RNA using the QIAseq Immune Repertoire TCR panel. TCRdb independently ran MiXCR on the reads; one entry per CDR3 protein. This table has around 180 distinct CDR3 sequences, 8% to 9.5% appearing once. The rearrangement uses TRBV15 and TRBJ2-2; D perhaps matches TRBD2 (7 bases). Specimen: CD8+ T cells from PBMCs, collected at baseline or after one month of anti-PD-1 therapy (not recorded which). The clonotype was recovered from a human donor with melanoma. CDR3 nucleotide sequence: TGTGCCACCAGCAGCCGAAGCCTACTGGGGGGGGCTAAACGGGAGCTGTTTTTT. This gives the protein CATSSRSLLGGAKRELFF.